Shown below are 14 T cell receptor beta chains from a single sample sequenced in a study of blood T cell repertoires in COVID-19. Produced via immunoSEQ multiplex PCR; TCRdb's table is partial and in-frame only. The sample shows hundreds of thousands of clones, about 87% of them seen only once. Sequenced sample: peripheral blood. The receptors here all came from a woman aged 30 to 39 with COVID-19, enrolled during active disease.

This chain connects TRBV19 to TRBJ2-3; 8 nucleotides line up with TRBD2. This CDR3 spans 17 amino acids. Trimming removed 1 base from V and 2 bases from J; junction bases left unmatched: 8. Germline V gene lookup returns CDR1 LNHDA and CDR2 SQIVND (reference sequence). The chain's CDR3 is CASSIGGAGGATDTQYF. CDR3 nucleotides: TGTGCCAGTAGTATAGGTGGGGCGGGGGGCGCCACAGATACGCAGTATTTT.

The chain uses TRBV4-1 and TRBJ1-2; TRBD1 aligns across 8 bases. Germline CDR1 and CDR2: MGHRA and YSYEKL. J lost 6 bases, V lost 0 bases, and 6 bases had no gene match. This CDR3 spans 15 amino acids. The DNA of the CDR3 is TGCGCCAGCAGCCAAGATCGGGGACAGGACGATGGCTACACCTTC. It translates to CASSQDRGQDDGYTF.

The V call is TRBV28, the J call TRBJ1-1, with 12 nucleotides matching TRBD1. V shed 6 bases and J 7 bases; nucleotides not matched to a gene: 12. The CDR3 contains 16 residues. The V gene's germline CDR1 is MDHEN and CDR2 SYDVKM. The CDR3 bases are TGTGCCAGCAGCTCCGCCGGGACAGGGGGCCGAGGTGAAGCTTTCTTT. Protein sequence: CASSSAGTGGRGEAFF.

The chain carries TRBV12-3 or TRBV12-4 and TRBJ1-5; weak D call: TRBD1 (5 bases). The CDR3 consists of 13 residues. The V and J ends lost 5 bases and 5 bases respectively, with 10 bases between them. CDR3 DNA: TGTGCCAGCAGTAGGACATCTTATCAGCCCCAGCATTTT. It translates to CASSRTSYQPQHF.

The chain couples TRBV4-3 to TRBJ1-2; unclear D gene. Trimming shortened V by 0 bases and J by 0 bases, and 11 bases separated the two germline ends. The length of the CDR3 is 16 residues. CDR1 and CDR2 from the germline V gene are LGHNA and YSLEER. The CDR3 loop reads CASSQDPQAPNYGYTF. The CDR3 bases are TGCGCCAGCAGCCAAGATCCGCAGGCGCCTAACTATGGCTACACCTTC.

This chain connects TRBV28 to TRBJ1-4; D is uncertain. The V end was cut by 5 bases, the J end by 7 bases, with 23 bases between. CDR1 and CDR2 from the germline V gene are MDHEN and SYDVKM. The length of the CDR3 is 17 residues. CDR3 nucleotide sequence: TGTGCCAGCAGTCCCACGGGGAAACTGATTGGTCGTGAAAAACTGTTTTTT. It specifies CASSPTGKLIGREKLFF.

The rearrangement joins TRBV19 to TRBJ2-3; 13 nucleotides agree with TRBD2. The junction had 13 bases not matched to a gene; V was cut back by 10 bases and J by 6 bases. Germline CDR1 LNHDA, CDR2 SQIVND (reference sequence). This CDR3 has 16 amino acids. DNA of the CDR3: TGTGCCACTAATCCCGGGACTAGCGGGGTTAAGGATACGCAGTATTTT. Residues: CATNPGTSGVKDTQYF.

The chain carries TRBV5-6 and TRBJ1-2; D may be TRBD1 (5 bases). The germline CDR1 and CDR2 sequences are SGHDT and YYEEEE. This CDR3 is 14 amino acids long. V was cut by 0 bases and J by 14 bases, with 20 bases left in between. The CDR3 DNA follows: TGTGCCAGCAGCTTGGTGGGCCGGGGACTAAAAGGGACCTTC. Its protein is CASSLVGRGLKGTF.

The chain joins TRBV27 to TRBJ1-1, with TRBD1 matching over 9 bases. Looked up from germline, CDR1 is MNHEY and CDR2 is SMNVEV (reference sequence). V trimming: 6 bases; J trimming: 0 bases; junction bases outside the gene matches: 8. The CDR3 sequence is 16 residues long. The CDR3 is CASRTVGQGMNTEAFF. In DNA, the CDR3 is TGTGCCAGCAGGACCGTAGGACAGGGGATGAACACTGAAGCTTTCTTT.

CDR3 nucleotide sequence: TGCAGTGCTAGTCCCTCCGGGAGAGTTGAGCAGTTCTTC. Translating gives CSASPSGRVEQFF. The V and J genes are TRBV20-1 and TRBJ2-1; D might be TRBD2 (6 bases). Germline V gives CDR1 DFQATT, CDR2 SNEGSKA (reference sequence). V lost 3 bases, J lost 9 bases, and 15 bases lay in between. The CDR3 length is 13 residues.

The chain uses TRBV14 and TRBJ2-4; perhaps TRBD2 as D (5 bases). Germline CDR1 reads SGHDN; CDR2 reads FVKESK. Trimming cost V 4 bases and J 0 bases, with 13 bases left between them. This CDR3 spans 16 amino acids. The chain's CDR3 is CASSPRGGVAKNIQYF. CDR3 sequence (DNA): TGTGCCAGCAGCCCGCGAGGAGGAGTAGCCAAAAACATTCAGTACTTC.

The CDR3 DNA sequence: TGTGCCAGCAGCTATAGGGCCGGGGCAGGGGGCCGCTCTGGGGCCAACGTCCTGACTTTC. It translates to CASSYRAGAGGRSGANVLTF. This chain connects TRBV6-6 to TRBJ2-6, with 8 bases aligning to TRBD1. V was pared by 6 bases and J by 0 bases, with 16 bases of the junction left unmatched. CDR1 and CDR2 from the germline V gene are MNHNY and SVGAGI (reference sequence). The CDR3 contains 20 residues.

The chain joins TRBV6-2 or TRBV6-3 to TRBJ2-3; TRBD2 agrees at 9 bases. Trimming cost V 4 bases and J 1 base; bases outside gene matches: 6. The germline CDR1 and CDR2 sequences are MNHEY and SVGEGT. There are 16 residues in the CDR3. The CDR3 sequence is CASSSSRGGGTDTQYF. As DNA, the CDR3 is TGTGCCAGCAGTTCATCGCGGGGGGGAGGCACAGATACGCAGTATTTT.

The chain carries TRBV3-1 (or the pseudogene TRBV3-2) and TRBJ2-7; TRBD2 matches at 8 bases. From germline, CDR1 is LGHDT and CDR2 YNNKEL (reference sequence). This CDR3 comprises 20 residues. V shed 0 bases and J 0 bases; nucleotides not matched to a gene: 16. DNA for the CDR3: TGTGCCAGCAGCCAAGATTTAACGGGAACTAGCGGAGGGAGCTCCTACGAGCAGTACGTC. Its translation: CASSQDLTGTSGGSSYEQYV.